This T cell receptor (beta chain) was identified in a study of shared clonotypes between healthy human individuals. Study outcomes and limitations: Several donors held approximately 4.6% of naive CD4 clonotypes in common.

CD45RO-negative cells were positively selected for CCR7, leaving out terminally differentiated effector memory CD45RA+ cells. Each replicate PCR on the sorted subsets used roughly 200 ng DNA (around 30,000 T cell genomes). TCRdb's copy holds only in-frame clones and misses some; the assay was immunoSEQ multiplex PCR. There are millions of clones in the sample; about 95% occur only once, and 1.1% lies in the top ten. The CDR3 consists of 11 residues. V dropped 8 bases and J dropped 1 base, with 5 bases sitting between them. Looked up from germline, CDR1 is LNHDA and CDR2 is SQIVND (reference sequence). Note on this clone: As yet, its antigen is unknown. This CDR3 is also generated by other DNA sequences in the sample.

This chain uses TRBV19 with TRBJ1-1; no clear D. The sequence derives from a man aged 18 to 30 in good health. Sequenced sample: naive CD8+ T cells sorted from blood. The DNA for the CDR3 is TGTGCCAGTCGGGGGAACACTGAAGCTTTCTTT. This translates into CASRGNTEAFF.